This entry features one TCR beta chain sequence. Its antigen is still unknown. This entry is derived from a study of T-cell reconstitution after alpha-beta-depleted transplantation in children. Study-level results: Surviving recipient cells, namely T cells and thymic progenitors, were the source of high day-60 TCRbeta diversity in some patients. Reportedly, alpha-beta T cells present about two months post-transplant originated from several hundred expanded clones of graft origin. One year post-transplant, T-cell counts and diversity were largely derived from T cells produced anew.

Library preparation (for TCRbeta) was performed with unique molecular identifiers. TCRdb re-called the PCR reads with MiXCR, one entry per CDR3 protein. The table records about 300,000 distinct CDR3 sequences, just over 7.5% of them present only once. Germline V gene sequence: CDR1 LGHDT, CDR2 YNNKEL (reference sequence). CDR3 length equals 16 residues. Losses at the gene ends were 4 bases for V and 10 bases for J; bases not matched to a gene: 11. The sample was peripheral blood, taken 360 days after TCRalphabeta/CD19-depleted stem cell transplant. The receptor comes from a female patient between 2 and 15 years old who had a stem cell transplant for Fanconi anemia, so the T cells may come from the graft donor. The chain couples TRBV3-1 to TRBJ1-6; 9 bases align to TRBD1. DNA of the CDR3: TGTGCCAGCAGCCTCAGGGGAAGGACAGGGGACTCACCCCTCCACTTT. Protein: CASSLRGRTGDSPLHF.